The clone carrying this TCR beta chain appeared a single time. At collection, donors were nominally healthy, but unrecorded immune exposures were probable. Vbeta (60) and Jbeta (13) primers were used in the PCR. Some clones are missing from TCRdb's copy, which holds only in-frame ones; the method was immunoSEQ multiplex PCR. The data contain about 210,000 clones, approximately 86% of them seen just once; the ten biggest clones take up around 0.3%. V was cut by 4 bases and J by 2 bases, with 15 bases left in between. Germline assignment: CDR1 SGHRS and CDR2 YFSETQ. The CDR3 runs 15 residues. This specimen comes from a study of cytomegalovirus exposure and HLA in healthy donors. About the research overall: There were fewer than 130 million unique TCR beta sequences, drawn from 150 million to 200 million T cells, in an earlier analysis. Genetic ancestry analysis placed around four fifths of the approximately 390 donors that were genotyped in the Caucasian-associated cluster.

The sequenced sample consisted of PBMCs. This TCR derives from a woman in her 30s in good health and CMV-seronegative. V gene TRBV5-1 combines with J gene TRBJ1-1, with D maybe TRBD1 (5 bases). CDR3 residues: CASSPGHRGNTEAFF. Written as DNA, the CDR3 is TGCGCCAGCAGCCCAGGACACCGAGGCAACACTGAAGCTTTCTTT.